This T cell receptor (beta chain) is drawn from a study of cytomegalovirus exposure and HLA in healthy donors. Across the whole study: There were fewer than 500 genotyped donors. Of these, 75% to 90% fell in the genetic ancestry cluster associated with self-reported Caucasian donors. Regarding the study as a whole: Reports indicate that TCR beta sequences accurately predicted the HLA-A and HLA-B alleles of most subjects. Researchers counted around 180 TCR beta chains as cytomegalovirus-associated.

The PCR contained 60 Vbeta and 13 Jbeta primers. Only in-frame clones appear in the TCRdb table, and some are missing; sequencing was by immunoSEQ multiplex PCR. The sample table includes around 200,000 clones. Remarks on this clone: The antigen remains unidentified.

The origin of this receptor is a girl aged 2 to 9 in good health and CMV-seropositive. The sample taken for sequencing was PBMCs.

The CDR3 is CASRQTGGETQYF. CDR3 nucleotide sequence: TGTGCCAGCAGACAGACGGGGGGAGAGACCCAGTACTTC. The rearrangement links TRBV6-1 to TRBJ2-5, with TRBD2 matching 7 bases. Unmatched junction bases numbered 5, after V lost 6 bases and J lost 4 bases. This CDR3 comprises 13 residues. The V gene's germline CDR1 is MNHNS and CDR2 SASEGT.